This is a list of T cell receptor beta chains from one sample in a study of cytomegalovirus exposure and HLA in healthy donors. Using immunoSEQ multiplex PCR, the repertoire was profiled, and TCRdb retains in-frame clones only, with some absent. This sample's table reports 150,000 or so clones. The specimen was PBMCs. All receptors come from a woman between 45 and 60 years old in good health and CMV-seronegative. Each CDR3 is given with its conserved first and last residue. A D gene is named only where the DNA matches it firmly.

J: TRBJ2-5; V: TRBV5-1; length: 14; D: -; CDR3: CASSLVGQQETQYF; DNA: TGCGCCAGCAGCTTGGTAGGACAGCAAGAGACCCAGTACTTC
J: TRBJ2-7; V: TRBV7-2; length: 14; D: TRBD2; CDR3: CASSVRDYSYEQYF; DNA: TGTGCCAGCAGCGTCCGGGACTACTCCTACGAGCAGTACTTC
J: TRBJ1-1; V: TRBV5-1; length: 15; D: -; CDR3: CASSLEGDRYTEAFF; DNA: TGCGCCAGCAGCTTGGAAGGGGATAGATACACTGAAGCTTTCTTT
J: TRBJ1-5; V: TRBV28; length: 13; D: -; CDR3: CATRQDWEQPQHF; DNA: TGTGCCACGCGACAGGATTGGGAACAGCCCCAGCATTTT
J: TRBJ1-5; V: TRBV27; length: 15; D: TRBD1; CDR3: CASSLGSGQAQPQHF; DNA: TGTGCCAGCAGTTTAGGCTCCGGACAGGCTCAGCCCCAGCATTTT
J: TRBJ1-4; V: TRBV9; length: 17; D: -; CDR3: CASSVRPLRTDNEKLFF; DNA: TGTGCCAGCAGCGTTAGACCGCTACGGACAGATAATGAAAAACTGTTTTTT
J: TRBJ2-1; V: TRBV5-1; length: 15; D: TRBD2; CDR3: CASSLGPGTSVEQFF; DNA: TGCGCCAGCAGCTTGGGACCCGGGACTAGCGTTGAGCAGTTCTTC
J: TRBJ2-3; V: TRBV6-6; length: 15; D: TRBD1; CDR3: CASSSDRAGTDTQYF; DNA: TGTGCCAGCAGTTCGGACAGGGCTGGCACAGATACGCAGTATTTT
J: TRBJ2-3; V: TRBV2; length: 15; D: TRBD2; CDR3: CATGTAGPSTDTQYF; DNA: TGTGCCACTGGAACAGCGGGACCTAGCACAGATACGCAGTATTTT
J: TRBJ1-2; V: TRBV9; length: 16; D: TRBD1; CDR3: CASSVAPTGRNYGYTF; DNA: TGTGCCAGCAGCGTAGCCCCGACAGGGCGGAACTATGGCTACACCTTC
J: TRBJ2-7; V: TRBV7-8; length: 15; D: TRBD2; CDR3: CASSFRLADPYEQYF; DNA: TGTGCCAGCAGCTTCCGACTAGCGGACCCCTACGAGCAGTACTTC
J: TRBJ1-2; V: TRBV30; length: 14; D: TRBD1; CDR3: CAWSWTGRSYGYTF; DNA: TGTGCCTGGAGTTGGACAGGGCGGTCTTATGGCTACACCTTC
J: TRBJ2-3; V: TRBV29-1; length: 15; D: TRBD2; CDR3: CSVSLAGGPTDTQYF; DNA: TGCAGCGTCTCCCTAGCGGGAGGTCCCACAGATACGCAGTATTTT
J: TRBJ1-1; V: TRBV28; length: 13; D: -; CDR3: CASRIQGRTEAFF; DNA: TGTGCCAGCAGAATACAGGGCAGGACTGAAGCTTTCTTT
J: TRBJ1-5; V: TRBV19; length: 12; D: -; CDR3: CASSNRDQPQHF; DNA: TGTGCCAGTAGTAACAGAGATCAGCCCCAGCATTTT
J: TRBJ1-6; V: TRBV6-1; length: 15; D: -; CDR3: CASSDRAMYNSPLHF; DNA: TGTGCCAGCAGTGACAGGGCGATGTATAATTCACCCCTCCACTTT
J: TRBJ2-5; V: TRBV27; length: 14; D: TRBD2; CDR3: CASSYLAGGETQYF; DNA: TGTGCCAGCAGTTACCTAGCGGGGGGAGAGACCCAGTACTTC
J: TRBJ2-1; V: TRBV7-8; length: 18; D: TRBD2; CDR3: CASSSRLAGGTLMSEQFF; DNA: TGTGCCAGCAGCTCCAGACTAGCGGGGGGTACCCTTATGTCTGAGCAGTTCTTC
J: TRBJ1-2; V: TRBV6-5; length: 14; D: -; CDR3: CASSYSDRSAGYTF; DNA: TGTGCCAGCAGTTACTCAGACAGGTCGGCTGGCTACACCTTC
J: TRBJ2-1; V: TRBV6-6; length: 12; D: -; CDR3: CASSPQGNEQFF; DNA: TGTGCCAGCAGCCCACAGGGAAATGAGCAGTTCTTC
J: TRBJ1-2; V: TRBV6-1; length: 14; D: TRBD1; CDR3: CASRLPGQGYGYTF; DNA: TGTGCCAGCAGATTACCGGGACAGGGGTATGGCTACACCTTC
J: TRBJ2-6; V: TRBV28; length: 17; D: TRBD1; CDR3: CASSPSGQGAGANVLTF; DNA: TGTGCCAGCAGTCCTTCGGGACAGGGGGCTGGGGCCAACGTCCTGACTTTC
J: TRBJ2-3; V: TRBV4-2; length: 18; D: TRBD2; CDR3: CASSLTSGRAMVTDTQYF; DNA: TGTGCCAGCAGCCTGACTAGCGGGAGGGCCATGGTAACAGATACGCAGTATTTT
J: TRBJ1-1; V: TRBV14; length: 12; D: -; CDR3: CASSAQGTDAFF; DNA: TGTGCCAGCAGCGCACAGGGAACGGATGCTTTCTTT
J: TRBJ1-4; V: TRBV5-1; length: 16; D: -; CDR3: CASSLGDSATNEKLFF; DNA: TGCGCCAGCAGCTTGGGCGACAGTGCAACTAATGAAAAACTGTTTTTT
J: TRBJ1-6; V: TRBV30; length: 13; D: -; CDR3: CAWRDTGNSPLHF; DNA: TGTGCCTGGAGGGATACAGGGAATTCACCCCTCCACTTT
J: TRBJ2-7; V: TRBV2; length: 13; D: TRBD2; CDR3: CASSGTSGYEQYF; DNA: TGTGCCAGCAGTGGGACTAGCGGCTACGAGCAGTACTTC
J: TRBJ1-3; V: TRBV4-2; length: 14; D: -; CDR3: CASSMKSSGNTIYF; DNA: TGTGCCAGCAGTATGAAGAGCTCTGGAAACACCATATATTTT
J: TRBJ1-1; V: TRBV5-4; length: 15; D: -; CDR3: CASSPDARSNTEAFF; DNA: TGTGCCAGCAGCCCGGATGCCAGGTCGAACACTGAAGCTTTCTTT
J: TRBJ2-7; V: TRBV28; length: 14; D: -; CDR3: CASSLGAVSYEQYF; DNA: TGTGCCAGCAGTTTAGGAGCGGTTAGCTACGAGCAGTACTTC
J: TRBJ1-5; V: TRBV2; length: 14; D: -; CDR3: CASRLQGGNQPQHF; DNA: TGTGCCAGCAGGCTACAGGGAGGGAACCAGCCCCAGCATTTT
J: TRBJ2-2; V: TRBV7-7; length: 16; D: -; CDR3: CASSLAAGPNTGELFF; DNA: TGTGCTAGCAGCTTAGCAGCAGGGCCGAACACCGGGGAGCTGTTTTTT
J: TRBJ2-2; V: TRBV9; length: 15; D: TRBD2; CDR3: CASSAGLAGLNELFF; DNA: TGTGCCAGCAGCGCTGGACTAGCGGGTCTGAACGAGCTGTTTTTT
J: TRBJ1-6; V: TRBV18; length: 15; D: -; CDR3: CASSPAVGIYSPLHF; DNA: TGTGCCAGCTCACCAGCGGTAGGAATTTATTCACCCCTCCACTTT
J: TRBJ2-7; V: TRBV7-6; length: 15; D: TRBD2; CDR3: CASSLLAGGTYEQYF; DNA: TGTGCCAGCAGCTTACTAGCGGGAGGGACCTACGAGCAGTACTTC
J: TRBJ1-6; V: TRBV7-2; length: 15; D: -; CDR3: CASSLDSSYNSPLHF; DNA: TGTGCCAGCAGCTTGGACAGCTCCTATAATTCACCCCTCCACTTT
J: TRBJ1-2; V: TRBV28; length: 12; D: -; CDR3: CASSFQDYGYTF; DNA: TGTGCCAGCAGTTTTCAGGACTATGGCTACACCTTC
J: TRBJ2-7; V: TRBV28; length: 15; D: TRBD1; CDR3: CASSFRDRIPYEQYF; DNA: TGTGCCAGCAGTTTCCGGGACAGGATCCCCTACGAGCAGTACTTC
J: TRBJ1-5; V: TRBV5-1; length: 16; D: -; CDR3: CARGQKTDDSNQPQHF; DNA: TGCGCCAGGGGTCAAAAGACAGACGATAGCAATCAGCCCCAGCATTTT
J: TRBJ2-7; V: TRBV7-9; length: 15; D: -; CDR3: CASSLGQANTYEQYF; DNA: TGTGCCAGCAGCTTAGGGCAGGCGAATACCTACGAGCAGTACTTC
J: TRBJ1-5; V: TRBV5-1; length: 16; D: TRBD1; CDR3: CASSWGTGDVGQPQHF; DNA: TGCGCCAGCAGCTGGGGGACAGGGGATGTTGGTCAGCCCCAGCATTTT
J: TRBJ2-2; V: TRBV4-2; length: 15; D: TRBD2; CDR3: CASSQEGGGTGELFF; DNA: TGTGCCAGCAGCCAAGAGGGGGGAGGGACCGGGGAGCTGTTTTTT
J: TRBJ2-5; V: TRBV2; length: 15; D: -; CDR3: CASSRQAGVVETQYF; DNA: TGTGCCAGCAGTAGACAAGCAGGGGTCGTCGAGACCCAGTACTTC
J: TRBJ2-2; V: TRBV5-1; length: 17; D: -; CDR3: CASSSRRLGTYTGELFF; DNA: TGCGCCAGCAGCTCCAGACGACTCGGGACATACACCGGGGAGCTGTTTTTT
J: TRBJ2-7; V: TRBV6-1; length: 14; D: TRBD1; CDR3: CASSYRGDDYEQYF; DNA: TGTGCCAGCAGCTACAGGGGTGATGACTACGAGCAGTACTTC
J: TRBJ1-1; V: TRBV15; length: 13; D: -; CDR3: CATSREREEKAFF; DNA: TGTGCCACCAGCAGAGAGCGCGAAGAAAAAGCTTTCTTT
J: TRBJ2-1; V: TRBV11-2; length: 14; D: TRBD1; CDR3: CASSSRTGGNEQFF; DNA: TGTGCCAGCAGCTCGAGGACAGGGGGCAATGAGCAGTTCTTC
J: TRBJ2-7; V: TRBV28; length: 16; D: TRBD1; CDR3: CASSHTPWDRENEQYF; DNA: TGTGCCAGCAGCCACACCCCATGGGACAGGGAAAACGAGCAGTACTTC
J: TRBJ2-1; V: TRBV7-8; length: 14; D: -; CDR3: CASSLVEGVVLQFF; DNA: TGTGCCAGCAGCTTGGTTGAGGGGGTCGTACTGCAGTTCTTC
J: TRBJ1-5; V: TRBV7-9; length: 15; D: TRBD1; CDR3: CASSFSTGQGEPQHF; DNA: TGTGCCAGCAGTTTTTCGACGGGACAGGGGGAGCCCCAGCATTTT
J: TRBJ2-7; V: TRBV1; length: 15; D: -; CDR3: CTSSQDWGLFKEQYF; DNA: TGCACCAGCAGCCAAGATTGGGGACTATTTAAGGAGCAGTACTTC
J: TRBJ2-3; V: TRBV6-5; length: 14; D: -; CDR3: CASSYWGGGDTQYF; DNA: TGTGCCAGCAGTTACTGGGGGGGCGGAGATACGCAGTATTTT